A single sample is the source of the 5 T cell receptor beta chains below, sequenced in a study of spatial heterogeneity in lung cancer. MiXCR was run by TCRdb on the 5' RACE reads, yielding one entry per CDR3 protein. Of tens of thousands of distinct CDR3 sequences detected, roughly an eighth appear once; the ten largest clones hold around 4.3%. Time point of the sample: sample taken at primary tumor resection. The sequenced material consisted of unsorted whole RNA from tumor, nontumor lung or frozen PBMC. Material: PBMCs, obtained at surgery. These receptors were obtained from a male donor with early-stage non-small cell lung cancer.

A few counts support this clonotype. The V call is TRBV2, the J call TRBJ2-4; D may be TRBD1 (5 bases). V lost 5 bases and J 8 bases, leaving 16 bases between the germline ends. CDR1 is SNHLY and CDR2 is FYNNEI in the germline V gene. The CDR3 is 14 residues long. CDR3 coding DNA: TGTGCCAGCAGTCCCATATCCGACAGAGACATTCAGTACTTC. Amino acid sequence: CASSPISDRDIQYF.

This clonotype has only a few counts. This chain uses TRBV20-1 with TRBJ2-4; maybe TRBD2 (5 bases). V shed 5 bases and J shed 0 bases, with 8 bases lying between them. This CDR3 is 13 amino acids long. Germline V gives CDR1 DFQATT, CDR2 SNEGSKA (reference sequence). The CDR3 protein is CSAFEGAKNIQYF. CDR3 bases: TGCAGTGCTTTCGAGGGAGCCAAAAACATTCAGTACTTC.

This chain connects TRBV5-6 to TRBJ2-5; 13 bases align to TRBD2. The trim removed 3 bases at V and 5 bases at J, leaving 7 bases unmatched. The CDR3 has 16 amino acids. Germline lookup yields CDR1 SGHDT and CDR2 YYEEEE. The CDR3 loop is CASSSWTSGSPETQYF. The DNA of the CDR3 is TGTGCCAGCAGCTCCTGGACTAGCGGGAGCCCCGAGACCCAGTACTTC.

This clonotype came up a few times. The chain combines TRBV3-1 with TRBJ2-3; tentative D call: TRBD2 (7 bases). In germline, CDR1 is LGHDT, CDR2 YNNKEL (reference sequence). The CDR3 contains 16 residues. Trimming shortened V by 2 bases and J by 2 bases, and 14 bases separated the two germline ends. Here the CDR3 DNA reads TGTGCCAGCAGCCAACAAAGCGGGACAATCACAGATACGCAGTATTTT. This codes for CASSQQSGTITDTQYF.

The rearrangement links TRBV3-1 to TRBJ2-5; 11 bases fit TRBD2. CDR1 is LGHDT and CDR2 is YNNKEL in the germline V gene (reference sequence). The CDR3 runs to 15 residues. J lost 2 bases, V lost 6 bases, and 5 bases had no gene match. This chain's CDR3 is CASRSRLAGQETQYF. The CDR3 DNA follows: TGTGCCAGCAGATCTAGACTAGCGGGGCAAGAGACCCAGTACTTC.